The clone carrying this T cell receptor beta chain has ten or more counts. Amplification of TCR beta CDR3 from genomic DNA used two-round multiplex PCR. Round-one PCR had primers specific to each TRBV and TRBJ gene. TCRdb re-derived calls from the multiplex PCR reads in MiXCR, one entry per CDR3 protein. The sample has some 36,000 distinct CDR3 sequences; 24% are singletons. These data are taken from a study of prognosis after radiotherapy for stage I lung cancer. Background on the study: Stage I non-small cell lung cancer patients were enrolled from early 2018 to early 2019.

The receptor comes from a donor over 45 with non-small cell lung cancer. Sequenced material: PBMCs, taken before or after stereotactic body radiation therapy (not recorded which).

The CDR3, as DNA: TGCGCCAGCAGCCCTGCTAGCGGACACGGGGCCGAGCAGTACTTC. This translates into CASSPASGHGAEQYF. This sequence joins TRBV5-1 and TRBJ2-7; 7 bases map to TRBD2. Trimming at V came to 4 bases and at J to 6 bases, leaving 13 bases not matched to a gene. In germline, CDR1 is SGHRS, CDR2 YFSETQ. CDR3 length: 15 amino acids.